Listed below are T cell receptor beta chains from one sample, sequenced in a study of T cell responses to AZD1222 COVID-19 vaccine. Produced via immunoSEQ multiplex PCR; TCRdb's table is partial and in-frame only. The sample carries 54,000 or so clones, nearly 90% recorded once. Here the sequenced sample was peripheral blood, taken on day 0 of AZD1222 vaccination. The receptors derive from an adult in good health. Each CDR3 is given with its conserved first and last residue. A D gene is named only where the DNA matches it firmly. Only part of the rows carry a size: once, few, many, or a class if the clone is expanded.

cdr3_aa	cdr3_nt	d_call	cdr3_length	clone_size	j_call	v_call
CASSPRQGRVTEAFF	TGTGCCAGCAGCCCCCGCCAGGGTCGAGTCACTGAAGCTTTCTTT	.	15	.	TRBJ1-1	TRBV7-2
CASSPGQLTDTQYF	TGTGCCAGCAGCCCGGGACAGCTCACAGATACGCAGTATTTT	TRBD1	14	.	TRBJ2-3	TRBV3-1/TRBV3-2
CASSSTGEGSGANVLTF	TGTGCCAGCTCATCGACAGGGGAAGGGTCTGGGGCCAACGTCCTGACTTTC	TRBD1	17	.	TRBJ2-6	TRBV18
CASYDGNEAFF	TGTGCCAGCTATGACGGCAATGAAGCTTTCTTT	.	11	once	TRBJ1-1	TRBV2
CASSIDPGFQPQHF	TGTGCCAGTAGTATAGACCCAGGGTTTCAGCCCCAGCATTTT	.	14	once	TRBJ1-5	TRBV19
CAISERTDADYTF	TGTGCCATCAGTGAAAGGACAGATGCGGACTACACCTTC	.	13	.	TRBJ1-2	TRBV10-3
CASSATGGVETQYF	TGTGCCAGCAGCGCAACAGGGGGCGTCGAGACCCAGTACTTC	TRBD1	14	.	TRBJ2-5	TRBV7-2
CASSLRGNYGYTF	TGTGCCAGCAGCCTTCGGGGCAACTATGGCTACACCTTC	.	13	.	TRBJ1-2	TRBV12-3/TRBV12-4
CASSSGGREQETQYF	TGTGCCAGCAGCAGCGGGGGGAGGGAGCAAGAGACCCAGTACTTC	TRBD2	15	once	TRBJ2-5	TRBV11-2
CASSPRGFSGYTF	TGTGCCAGCAGCCCCCGGGGGTTCAGTGGCTACACCTTC	.	13	.	TRBJ1-2	TRBV3-1/TRBV3-2
CASSESGTYNGYTF	TGTGCCAGCAGTGAATCCGGCACCTATAATGGCTACACCTTC	.	14	.	TRBJ1-2	TRBV25-1
CASSYSGQANEKLFF	TGTGCCAGCAGTTACTCGGGGCAGGCTAATGAAAAACTGTTTTTT	.	15	.	TRBJ1-4	TRBV6-5
CASSLAGAGSRPSPLHF	TGCGCCAGCAGCTTGGCCGGGGCAGGCAGTCGTCCTTCACCCCTCCACTTT	.	17	once	TRBJ1-6	TRBV5-1
CASSVGDTGLNQPQHF	TGTGCCAGCAGCGTAGGGGATACAGGGCTCAATCAGCCCCAGCATTTT	.	16	.	TRBJ1-5	TRBV9
CASSEVLYSGNTIYF	TGTGCCAGCAGTGAAGTTCTGTACTCTGGAAACACCATATATTTT	.	15	.	TRBJ1-3	TRBV2
CASSPERGGYNEQFF	TGCGCCAGCAGCCCCGAGCGGGGGGGGTACAATGAGCAGTTCTTC	TRBD2	15	.	TRBJ2-1	TRBV5-1
CASSPGDLANYGYTF	TGTGCCAGCTCACCTGGGGACCTAGCTAACTATGGCTACACCTTC	.	15	few	TRBJ1-2	TRBV18
CASSQADSTGANVLTF	TGTGCCAGCAGCCAAGCAGACTCAACTGGGGCCAACGTCCTGACTTTC	.	16	once	TRBJ2-6	TRBV4-2
CASSSPGLAGKTNTGELFF	TGTGCCAGCAGTTCTCCGGGACTAGCGGGGAAAACGAACACCGGGGAGCTGTTTTTT	TRBD2	19	.	TRBJ2-2	TRBV28
CASSEDNEQFF	TGCGCCAGCAGCGAGGACAATGAGCAGTTCTTC	.	11	once	TRBJ2-1	TRBV5-1
CASSDGTGHTEAFF	TGTGCCAGCAGTGACGGGACAGGGCACACTGAAGCTTTCTTT	TRBD1	14	.	TRBJ1-1	TRBV25-1
CASSLGTDTYGYTF	TGCGCCAGCAGCCTTGGGACAGATACCTATGGCTACACCTTC	TRBD1	14	.	TRBJ1-2	TRBV5-1
CASSPGQGSYNEQFF	TGTGCCAGTAGTCCTGGACAGGGGTCCTACAATGAGCAGTTCTTC	TRBD1	15	.	TRBJ2-1	TRBV19
CASSPVDRSNQPQHF	TGTGCCAGTAGTCCGGTGGACAGGAGCAATCAGCCCCAGCATTTT	TRBD1	15	.	TRBJ1-5	TRBV19
CASRPFGAGAFSGANVLTF	TGTGCCAGCAGACCTTTCGGAGCGGGGGCGTTCTCTGGGGCCAACGTCCTGACTTTC	TRBD2	19	.	TRBJ2-6	TRBV7-2
CASSLELASFEQFF	TGTGCCAGCAGCTTAGAACTAGCATCCTTCGAGCAGTTCTTC	.	14	.	TRBJ2-1	TRBV7-8
CASSLAVGPPEAFF	TGTGCCAGCAGCTTAGCAGTTGGTCCACCCGAAGCTTTCTTT	.	14	.	TRBJ1-1	TRBV7-2
CASSRHEATNEKLFF	TGTGCCAGCAGCCGTCACGAAGCAACTAATGAAAAACTGTTTTTT	.	15	.	TRBJ1-4	TRBV28
CASSPRDLYGYTF	TGTGCCAGCAGTCCCCGGGACCTCTATGGCTACACCTTC	.	13	.	TRBJ1-2	TRBV6-5
CASSHSDGNTEAFF	TGTGCCAGCAGCCATTCGGACGGGAACACTGAAGCTTTCTTT	.	14	.	TRBJ1-1	TRBV16
CASSTRTGGNYGYTF	TGTGCCAGCAGTACCCGGACAGGGGGCAACTATGGCTACACCTTC	TRBD1	15	.	TRBJ1-2	TRBV6-5
CASSPLSWYPDEQYF	TGTGCCAGCAGCCCGCTATCATGGTATCCAGACGAGCAGTACTTC	.	15	.	TRBJ2-7	TRBV11-2
CASSESPGQGKNYGYTF	TGTGCCAGCAGTGAATCCCCGGGACAGGGAAAGAACTATGGCTACACCTTC	TRBD1	17	few	TRBJ1-2	TRBV25-1
CASTPGTAGGYTF	TGTGCCAGCACCCCCGGGACAGCGGGCGGCTACACCTTC	TRBD1	13	.	TRBJ1-2	TRBV6-5
CASSHFDREGGYTF	TGTGCCAGCAGCCACTTCGACAGGGAGGGTGGCTACACCTTC	TRBD1	14	.	TRBJ1-2	TRBV4-2
CASSRLAGGTSFRETQYF	TGTGCCAGCAGCAGATTAGCGGGGGGCACTTCCTTCCGAGAGACCCAGTACTTC	TRBD2	18	.	TRBJ2-5	TRBV7-9
CASSKEPPPGLYEQYF	TGTGCCAGCAGCAAAGAACCCCCTCCGGGGCTCTACGAGCAGTACTTC	.	16	.	TRBJ2-7	TRBV21-1
CASSPLGREKLFF	TGTGCCAGCAGTCCGCTGGGAAGGGAAAAACTGTTTTTT	.	13	.	TRBJ1-4	TRBV12-3/TRBV12-4
CASSMGQGADTQYF	TGCGCCAGCAGCATGGGACAGGGGGCGGATACGCAGTATTTT	TRBD1	14	once	TRBJ2-3	TRBV5-1
CASSLNPANTDTQYF	TGCGCCAGCAGCTTAAACCCCGCGAACACAGATACGCAGTATTTT	.	15	.	TRBJ2-3	TRBV5-1
CAILGTDFNYGYTF	TGTGCCATCTTAGGGACAGATTTTAACTATGGCTACACCTTC	TRBD1	14	.	TRBJ1-2	TRBV2
CASSAQGDTQYF	TGTGCCAGTAGTGCGCAGGGAGATACGCAGTATTTT	.	12	.	TRBJ2-3	TRBV19
CASSLFRAINSPLHF	TGTGCCAGCAGCTTATTCCGGGCCATTAATTCACCCCTCCACTTT	.	15	.	TRBJ1-6	TRBV5-6
CASSLSRAGGEGYTF	TGTGCCAGCAGCTTGTCCAGGGCAGGGGGCGAGGGCTACACCTTC	TRBD1	15	once	TRBJ1-2	TRBV7-2
CASRTAGWGNNSPLHF	TGTGCCAGTAGAACTGCCGGTTGGGGGAATAATTCACCCCTCCACTTT	.	16	.	TRBJ1-6	TRBV19
CASSLSAASTDTQYF	TGTGCCAGCAGCTTAAGCGCTGCTAGCACAGATACGCAGTATTTT	.	15	.	TRBJ2-3	TRBV7-3
CATSDPSRGTGWWEQFF	TGTGCCACCAGTGACCCCTCAAGAGGCACAGGGTGGTGGGAGCAGTTCTTC	.	17	.	TRBJ2-1	TRBV24-1
CASSYGRTGGTEAFF	TGCGCCAGCAGTTACGGCCGGACAGGGGGCACTGAAGCTTTCTTT	TRBD1	15	.	TRBJ1-1	TRBV5-1
CSARPGNTIYF	TGCAGTGCTAGACCCGGAAACACCATATATTTT	.	11	.	TRBJ1-3	TRBV20-1
CSVTNLNTEAFF	TGCAGCGTTACTAACTTGAACACTGAAGCTTTCTTT	.	12	.	TRBJ1-1	TRBV29-1
CASMQGNTEAFF	TGTGCCAGTATGCAGGGAAACACTGAAGCTTTCTTT	.	12	.	TRBJ1-1	TRBV19
CASSGGQGSTYEQYF	TGTGCCAGCAGTGGGGGACAGGGGAGTACGTACGAGCAGTACTTC	TRBD1	15	.	TRBJ2-7	TRBV6-4
CAWSVLGLYGYTF	TGTGCCTGGAGTGTACTGGGGCTCTATGGCTACACCTTC	.	13	.	TRBJ1-2	TRBV30
CASSARTGDNSPLHF	TGTGCCAGCAGTGCCCGGACAGGAGATAATTCACCCCTCCACTTT	TRBD1	15	.	TRBJ1-6	TRBV2
CASSEQWHRLSRYGYTF	TGTGCCAGCAGCGAACAGTGGCACAGGCTATCTAGGTATGGCTACACCTTC	.	17	.	TRBJ1-2	TRBV2
CASSLSPGQETQYF	TGTGCCAGCAGTTTATCCCCAGGGCAAGAGACCCAGTACTTC	.	14	.	TRBJ2-5	TRBV28
CASSYSQGASGYTF	TGTGCCAGCAGTTACTCACAGGGGGCTAGCGGCTACACCTTC	TRBD1	14	.	TRBJ1-2	TRBV6-5